The 13 T cell receptor beta chains below come from one sample, sequenced in a study of blood T cell repertoires in COVID-19 (dated by TCRdb to the early 2020s). The library was prepared using the immunoSEQ multiplex PCR assay. Drawn from immuneACCESS, this table holds only the in-frame rearrangements with V and J called that TCRdb kept. Clones are partly lost; checked studies trace under half to an unresolved V gene and leave the rest unexplained. This sample is represented by some 260,000 clones; around 90% of them were singletons. The top ten constitute around 0.8% of the sample. The specimen sequenced was peripheral blood. These receptors were collected from a woman in her 30s with acute or convalescent COVID-19.

V gene TRBV7-3 combines with J gene TRBJ1-1; 9 bases map to TRBD1. The junction had 7 bases not matched to a gene; V was cut back by 3 bases and J by 11 bases. This CDR3 is built from 13 residues. From germline, CDR1 is SGHTA and CDR2 FQGTGA. For the CDR3, the DNA is TGTGCCAGCAGCTTTTCTTGGGACAGGGAGGCTTTCTTT. It encodes CASSFSWDREAFF.

This chain connects TRBV5-6 to TRBJ2-7; the match to TRBD2 covers 10 bases. With V trimmed by 0 bases and J by 2 bases, 14 bases remained unmatched. The germline CDR1 and CDR2 sequences are SGHDT and YYEEEE. The CDR3 spans 19 residues. The CDR3 DNA reads TGTGCCAGCAGCTTGGTTGGGGTGAATGTACTAGCGGGGACCTACGAGCAGTACTTC. Encoded protein: CASSLVGVNVLAGTYEQYF.

The gene calls are TRBV11-3 and TRBJ1-6; 7 bases map to TRBD1. The CDR3 sequence is 16 residues long. Losses at the gene ends were 5 bases for V and 11 bases for J; bases not matched to a gene: 15. Germline V CDR1 and CDR2: SGHNT, YENEEA. This CDR3 is CASSPRGGVQGPPLHF. CDR3 coding DNA: TGTGCCAGCAGCCCCCGTGGCGGGGTACAGGGGCCACCCCTCCACTTT.

The chain links TRBV11-2 to TRBJ2-4, with TRBD1 identical over 8 bases. The J segment lost 0 bases and the V segment lost 6 bases, leaving 10 bases of the junction unmatched. Germline assignment: CDR1 SGHAT and CDR2 FQNNGV. The CDR3 runs to 17 residues. CDR3 coding DNA: TGTGCCAGCAGTCTGTTCGCCAGGGGGCGAGCCAAAAACATTCAGTACTTC. Translation gives CASSLFARGRAKNIQYF. The entire variable domain, with the rest obtained from reference TRBV11-2 and TRBJ2-4, is as follows: EAGVAQSPRYKIIEKRQSVAFWCNPISGHATLYWYQQILGQGPKLLIQFQNNGVVDDSQLPKDRFSAERLKGVDSTLKIQPAKLEDSAVYLCASSLFARGRAKNIQYFGAGTRLSVL.

Notes on this clone: Other DNA sequences in this specimen translate into the identical CDR3. The J gene is TRBJ1-5, the V gene TRBV7-2; 7 nucleotides align to TRBD1. The CDR3 covers 14 residues. The germline V gene has CDR1 SGHTA and CDR2 FQGNSA. The ends lost 5 bases at V and 4 bases at J; junction bases unmatched: 5. The CDR3 loop is CASSRSGGNQPQHF. In DNA, the CDR3 is TGTGCCAGCAGCCGGTCAGGGGGGAATCAGCCCCAGCATTTT.

CDR3 nucleotides: TGTGCCAGCGGAGGCGGGAGAGGAAACACCATATATTTT. Protein: CASGGGRGNTIYF. The chain is built from TRBV7-9 and TRBJ1-3; D gene unclear. The ends were cut back, 8 bases at V and 4 bases at J, with 12 bases in the middle. The germline V gene encodes CDR1 SEHNR and CDR2 FQNEAQ (reference sequence). The CDR3 covers 13 residues. The full variable domain, with the rest looked up from reference TRBV7-9 and TRBJ1-3, is DTGVSQNPRHKITKRGQNVTFRCDPISEHNRLYWYRQTLGQGPEFLTYFQNEAQLEKSRLLSDRFSAERPKGSFSTLEIQRTEQGDSAMYLCASGGGRGNTIYFGEGSWLTVV.

The chain employs TRBV11-3 and TRBJ1-2; the D is unclear. The germline CDR1 and CDR2 sequences are SGHNT and YENEEA. The V and J ends lost 5 bases and 5 bases respectively, with 12 bases between them. The CDR3 runs 13 residues. CDR3 DNA sequence: TGTGCCAGCAGCAGGGAAAGCGGGTATGGCTACACCTTC. Translated, it gives CASSRESGYGYTF.

This chain's CDR3 is CASSLATRPQHF. The CDR3 DNA reads TGTGCCAGCAGTTTAGCGACTAGGCCCCAGCATTTT. The chain is built from TRBV12-3 or TRBV12-4 and TRBJ1-5; D ambiguous. Between the trimmed V and J ends, which lost 0 bases and 9 bases, there was a span of 6 bases. The CDR3 runs to 12 residues.

The V gene is TRBV6-2 or TRBV6-3, the J gene TRBJ1-5; D is undetermined. V was trimmed by 6 bases and J by 4 bases, leaving 16 bases between them. The CDR3 extends over 15 amino acids. Germline loops: CDR1 MNHEY, CDR2 SVGEGT. As DNA, the CDR3 is TGTGCCAGCAGCCTGTATCTCGACGGGAATCAGCCCCAGCATTTT. It encodes CASSLYLDGNQPQHF.

This chain's CDR3 is CASSQGLATYEQYF. CDR3 nucleotides: TGCGCCAGCAGCCAGGGACTAGCCACATACGAGCAGTACTTC. The chain has TRBV5-1 and TRBJ2-7; the match to TRBD2 covers 9 bases. This CDR3 spans 14 amino acids. V dropped 4 bases and J dropped 4; count of bases not matched to a gene: 6. CDR1 SGHRS and CDR2 YFSETQ come from the germline V gene. Full variable domain (remainder filled in from reference TRBV5-1 and TRBJ2-7): KAGVTQTPRYLIKTRGQQVTLSCSPISGHRSVSWYQQTPGQGLQFLFEYFSETQRNKGNFPGRFSGRQFSNSRSEMNVSTLELGDSALYLCASSQGLATYEQYFGPGTRLTVT.

The gene calls are TRBV6-5 and TRBJ1-2; D perhaps matches TRBD1 (5 bases). The germline V gene encodes CDR1 MNHEY and CDR2 SVGAGI. This CDR3 has 15 residues. The V end lost 2 bases, the J end lost 5 bases, and 15 bases lay between the germline ends. CDR3 residues: CASSYGSDSQYGYTF. CDR3 bases: TGTGCCAGCAGTTACGGAAGTGACAGCCAGTATGGCTACACCTTC.

The chain is built from TRBV6-7 and TRBJ1-1, with no clear D. TRBV6-7 is an ORF; its function is uncertain. V lost 10 bases and J 1 base, leaving 7 bases between the germline ends. This CDR3 spans 11 amino acids. The CDR3 nucleotides read TGTGCCACCCCCAAGAACACTGAAGCTTTCTTT. It encodes CATPKNTEAFF.

The chain combines TRBV25-1 with TRBJ1-3; D not certain. Looked up from germline, CDR1 is MGHDK and CDR2 is SYGVNS. V lost 1 base and J 0 bases, leaving 7 bases between the germline ends. This CDR3 has 15 residues. The CDR3 region is CASSESRDSGNTIYF. CDR3 bases: TGTGCCAGCAGTGAATCCCGGGACTCTGGAAACACCATATATTTT.